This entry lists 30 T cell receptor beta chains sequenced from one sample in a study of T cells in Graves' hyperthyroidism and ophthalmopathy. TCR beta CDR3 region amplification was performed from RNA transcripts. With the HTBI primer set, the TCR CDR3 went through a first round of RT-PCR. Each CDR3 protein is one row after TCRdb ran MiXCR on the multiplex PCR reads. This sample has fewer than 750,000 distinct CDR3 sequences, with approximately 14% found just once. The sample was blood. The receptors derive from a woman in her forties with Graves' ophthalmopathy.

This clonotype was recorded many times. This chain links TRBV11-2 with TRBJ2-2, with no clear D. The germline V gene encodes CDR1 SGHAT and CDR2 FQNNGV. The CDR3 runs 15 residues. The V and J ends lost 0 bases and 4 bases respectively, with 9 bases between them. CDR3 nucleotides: TGTGCCAGCAGCTTAGATCTAGTGGGCACCGGGGAGCTGTTTTTT. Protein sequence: CASSLDLVGTGELFF.

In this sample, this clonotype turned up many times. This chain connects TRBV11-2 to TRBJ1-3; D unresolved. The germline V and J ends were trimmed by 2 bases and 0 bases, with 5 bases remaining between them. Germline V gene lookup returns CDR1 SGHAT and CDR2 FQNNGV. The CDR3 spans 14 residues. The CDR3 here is CASSLQPSGNTIYF. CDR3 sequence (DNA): TGTGCCAGCAGCTTACAGCCCTCTGGAAACACCATATATTTT.

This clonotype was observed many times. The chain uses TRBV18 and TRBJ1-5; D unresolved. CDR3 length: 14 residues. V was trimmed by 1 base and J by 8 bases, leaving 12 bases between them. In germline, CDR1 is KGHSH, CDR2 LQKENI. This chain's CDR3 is CASSPRSVREPQHF. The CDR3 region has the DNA TGTGCCAGCTCACCACGCTCAGTTCGGGAGCCCCAGCATTTT.

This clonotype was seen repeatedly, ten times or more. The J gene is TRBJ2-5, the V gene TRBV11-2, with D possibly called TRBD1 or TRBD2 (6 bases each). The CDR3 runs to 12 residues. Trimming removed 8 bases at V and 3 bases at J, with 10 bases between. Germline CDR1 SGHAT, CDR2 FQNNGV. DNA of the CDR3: TGTGCCAGCGGGCGGGACAAAGAGACCCAGTACTTC. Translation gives CASGRDKETQYF.

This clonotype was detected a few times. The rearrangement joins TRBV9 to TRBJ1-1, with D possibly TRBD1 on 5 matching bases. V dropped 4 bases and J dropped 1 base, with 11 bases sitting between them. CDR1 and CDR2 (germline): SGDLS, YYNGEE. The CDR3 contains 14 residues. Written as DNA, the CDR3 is TGTGCCAGCAGCCGGGGGTTGGCGAACACTGAAGCTTTCTTT. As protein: CASSRGLANTEAFF.

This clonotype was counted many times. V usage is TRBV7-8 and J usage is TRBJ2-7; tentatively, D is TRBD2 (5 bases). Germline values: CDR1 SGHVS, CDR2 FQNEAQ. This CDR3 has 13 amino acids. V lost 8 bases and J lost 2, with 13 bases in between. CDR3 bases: TGTGCCAGCCGGAGTAGCGATACCTACGAGCAGTACTTC. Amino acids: CASRSSDTYEQYF.

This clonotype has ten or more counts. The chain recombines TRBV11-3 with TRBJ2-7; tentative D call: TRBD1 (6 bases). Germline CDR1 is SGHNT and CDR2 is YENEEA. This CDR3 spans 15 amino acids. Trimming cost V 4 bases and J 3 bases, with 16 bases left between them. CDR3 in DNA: TGTGCCAGCAGCTCAGCCCGGGACATCAACTACGAGCAGTACTTC. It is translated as CASSSARDINYEQYF.

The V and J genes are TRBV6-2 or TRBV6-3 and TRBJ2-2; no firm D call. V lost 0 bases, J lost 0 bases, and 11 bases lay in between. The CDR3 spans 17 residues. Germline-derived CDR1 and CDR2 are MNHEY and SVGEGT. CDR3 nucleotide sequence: TGTGCCAGCAGTTACTCGAGTTGGCGAGCGAACACCGGGGAGCTGTTTTTT. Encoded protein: CASSYSSWRANTGELFF.

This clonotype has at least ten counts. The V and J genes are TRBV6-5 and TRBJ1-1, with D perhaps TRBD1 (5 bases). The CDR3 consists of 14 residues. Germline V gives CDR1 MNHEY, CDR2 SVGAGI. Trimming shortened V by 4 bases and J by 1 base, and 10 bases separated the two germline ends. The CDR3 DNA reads TGTGCCAGCAGTTTCATCGGACAGAACACTGAAGCTTTCTTT. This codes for CASSFIGQNTEAFF.

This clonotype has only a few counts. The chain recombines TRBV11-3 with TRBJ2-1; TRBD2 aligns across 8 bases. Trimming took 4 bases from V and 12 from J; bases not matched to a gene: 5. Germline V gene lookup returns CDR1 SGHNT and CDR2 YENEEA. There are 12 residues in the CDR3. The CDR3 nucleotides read TGTGCCAGCAGCTCCGATGGGACTAGGCAGTTCTTC. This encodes CASSSDGTRQFF.

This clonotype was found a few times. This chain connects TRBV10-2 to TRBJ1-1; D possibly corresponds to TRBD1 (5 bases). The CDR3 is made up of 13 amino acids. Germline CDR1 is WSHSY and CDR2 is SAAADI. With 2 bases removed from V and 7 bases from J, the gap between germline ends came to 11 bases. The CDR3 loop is CASSELRGSEAFF. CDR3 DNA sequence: TGCGCCAGCAGTGAGCTGAGGGGCAGTGAAGCTTTCTTT.

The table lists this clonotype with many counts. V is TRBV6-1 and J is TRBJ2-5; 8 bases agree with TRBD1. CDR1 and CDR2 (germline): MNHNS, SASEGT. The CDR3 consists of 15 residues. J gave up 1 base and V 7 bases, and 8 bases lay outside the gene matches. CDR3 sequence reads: CASIAGTGIQETQYF. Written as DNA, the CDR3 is TGTGCCAGCATCGCCGGGACAGGCATCCAAGAGACCCAGTACTTC.

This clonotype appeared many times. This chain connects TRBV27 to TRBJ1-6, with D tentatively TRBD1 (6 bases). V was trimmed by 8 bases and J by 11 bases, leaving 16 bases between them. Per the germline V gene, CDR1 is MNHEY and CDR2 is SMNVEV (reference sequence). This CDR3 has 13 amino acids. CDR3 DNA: TGTGCCAGCCGCAGGGGTCTCGGGGCACCCCTCCACTTT. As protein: CASRRGLGAPLHF.

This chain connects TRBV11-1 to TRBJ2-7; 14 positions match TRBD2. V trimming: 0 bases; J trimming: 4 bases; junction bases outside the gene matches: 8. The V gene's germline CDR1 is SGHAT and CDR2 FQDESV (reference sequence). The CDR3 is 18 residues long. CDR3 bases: TGTGCCAGCAGCTTAGCGCGGGCGACTAGCGGGGGGGCATACGAGCAGTACTTC. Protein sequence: CASSLARATSGGAYEQYF.

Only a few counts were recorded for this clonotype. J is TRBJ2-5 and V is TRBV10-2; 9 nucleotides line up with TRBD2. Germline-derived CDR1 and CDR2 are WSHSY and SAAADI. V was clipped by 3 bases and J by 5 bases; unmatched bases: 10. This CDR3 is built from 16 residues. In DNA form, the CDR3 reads TGCGCCAGCAGTGACCTTGGGACTAGCAATCGGGAGACCCAGTACTTC. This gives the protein CASSDLGTSNRETQYF.

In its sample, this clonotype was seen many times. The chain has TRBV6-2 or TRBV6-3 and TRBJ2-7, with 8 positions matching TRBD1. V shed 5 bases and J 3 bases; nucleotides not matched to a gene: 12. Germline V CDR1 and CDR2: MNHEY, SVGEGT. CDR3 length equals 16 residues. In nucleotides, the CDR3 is TGTGCCAGCAGTCCACCCTTGACAGGGGTCTACTACGAGCAGTACTTC. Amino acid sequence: CASSPPLTGVYYEQYF.

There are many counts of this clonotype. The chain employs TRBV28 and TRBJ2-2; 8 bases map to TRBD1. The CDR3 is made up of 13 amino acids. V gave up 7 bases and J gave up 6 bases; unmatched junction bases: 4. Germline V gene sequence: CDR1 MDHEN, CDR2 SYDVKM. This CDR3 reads CASTGGASGELFF. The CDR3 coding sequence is TGTGCCAGCACAGGGGGCGCGTCCGGGGAGCTGTTTTTT.

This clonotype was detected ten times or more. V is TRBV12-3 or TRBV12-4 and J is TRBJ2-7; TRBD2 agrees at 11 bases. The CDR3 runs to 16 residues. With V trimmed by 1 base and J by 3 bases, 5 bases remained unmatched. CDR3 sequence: CASSLVKLAGVYEQYF. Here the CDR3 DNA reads TGTGCCAGCAGTTTAGTAAAACTAGCGGGAGTCTACGAGCAGTACTTC.

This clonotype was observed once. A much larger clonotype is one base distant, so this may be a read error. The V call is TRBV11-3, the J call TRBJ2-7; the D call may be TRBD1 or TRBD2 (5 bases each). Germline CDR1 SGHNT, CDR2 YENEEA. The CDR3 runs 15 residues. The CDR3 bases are TGTGCCAGCACAGACCGGGACGGCATAAACTACGAGCAGTGCTTC. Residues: CASTDRDGINYEQCF.

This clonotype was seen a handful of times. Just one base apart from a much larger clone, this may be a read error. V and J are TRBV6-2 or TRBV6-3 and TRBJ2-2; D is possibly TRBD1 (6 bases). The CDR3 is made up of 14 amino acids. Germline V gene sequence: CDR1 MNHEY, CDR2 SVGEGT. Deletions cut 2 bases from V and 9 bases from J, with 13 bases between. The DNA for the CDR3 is TGTGCCAGCAGTTACGGCAGGGGATCCAGGGAGCTGTTTTTT. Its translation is CASSYGRGSRELFF.

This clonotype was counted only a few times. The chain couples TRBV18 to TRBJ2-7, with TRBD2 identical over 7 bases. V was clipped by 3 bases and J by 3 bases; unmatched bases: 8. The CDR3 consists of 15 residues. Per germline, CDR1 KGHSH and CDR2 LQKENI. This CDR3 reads CASSPPSSGIYEQYF. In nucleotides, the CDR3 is TGTGCCAGCTCACCCCCGTCGAGCGGGATCTACGAGCAGTACTTC. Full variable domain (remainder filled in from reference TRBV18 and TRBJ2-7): NAGVMQNPRHLVRRRGQEARLRCSPMKGHSHVYWYRQLPEEGLKFMVYLQKENIIDESGMPKERFSAEFPKEGPSILRIQQVVRGDSAAYFCASSPPSSGIYEQYFGPGTRLTVT.

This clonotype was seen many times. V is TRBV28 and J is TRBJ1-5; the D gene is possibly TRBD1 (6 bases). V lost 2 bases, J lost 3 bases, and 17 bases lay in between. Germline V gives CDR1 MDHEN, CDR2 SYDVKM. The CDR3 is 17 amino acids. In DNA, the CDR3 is TGTGCCAGCAGTTTACGCAGGGGACCTCTTTTCAATCAGCCCCAGCATTTT. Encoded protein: CASSLRRGPLFNQPQHF.

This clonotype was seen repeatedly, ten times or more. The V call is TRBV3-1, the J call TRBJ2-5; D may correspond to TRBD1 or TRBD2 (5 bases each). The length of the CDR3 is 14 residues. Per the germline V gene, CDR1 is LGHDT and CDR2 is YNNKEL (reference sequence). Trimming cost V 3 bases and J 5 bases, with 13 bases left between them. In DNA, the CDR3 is TGTGCCAGCAGCCAGAGGGGCCCCGCGGAGACCCAGTACTTC. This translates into CASSQRGPAETQYF.

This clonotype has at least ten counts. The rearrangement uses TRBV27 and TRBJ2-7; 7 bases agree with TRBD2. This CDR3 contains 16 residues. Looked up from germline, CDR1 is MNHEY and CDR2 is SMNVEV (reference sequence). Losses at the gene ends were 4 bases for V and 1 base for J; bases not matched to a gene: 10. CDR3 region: CASSSNLAVLSYEQYF. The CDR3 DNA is TGTGCCAGCAGTTCGAATCTAGCGGTTTTGTCCTACGAGCAGTACTTC.

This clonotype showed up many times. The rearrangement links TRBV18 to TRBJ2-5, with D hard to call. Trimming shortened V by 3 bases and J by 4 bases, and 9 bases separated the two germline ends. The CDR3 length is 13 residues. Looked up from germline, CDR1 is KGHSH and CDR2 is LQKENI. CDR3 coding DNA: TGTGCCAGCTCACCCGATACCAGAGAGACCCAGTACTTC. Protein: CASSPDTRETQYF.

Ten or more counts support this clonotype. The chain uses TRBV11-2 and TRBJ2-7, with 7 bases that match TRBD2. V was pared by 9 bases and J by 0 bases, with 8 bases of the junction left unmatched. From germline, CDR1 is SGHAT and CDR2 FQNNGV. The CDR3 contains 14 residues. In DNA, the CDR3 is TGTGCCAGTACCTCAAGCGGGATCTCCTACGAGCAGTACTTC. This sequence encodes CASTSSGISYEQYF.

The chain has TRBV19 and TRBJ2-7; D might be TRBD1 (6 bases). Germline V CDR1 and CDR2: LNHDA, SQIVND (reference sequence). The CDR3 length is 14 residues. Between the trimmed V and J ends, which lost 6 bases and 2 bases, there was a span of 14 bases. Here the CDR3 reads CASRNRVGPYEQYF. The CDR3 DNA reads TGTGCCAGTAGAAACAGGGTCGGCCCCTACGAGCAGTACTTC.

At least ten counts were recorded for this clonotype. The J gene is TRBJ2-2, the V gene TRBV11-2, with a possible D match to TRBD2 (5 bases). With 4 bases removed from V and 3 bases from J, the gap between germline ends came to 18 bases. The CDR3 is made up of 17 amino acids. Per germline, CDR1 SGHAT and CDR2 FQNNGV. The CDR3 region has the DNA TGTGCCAGCAGCTACCTACGGGGTTCCACTTACACCGGGGAGCTGTTTTTT. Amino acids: CASSYLRGSTYTGELFF. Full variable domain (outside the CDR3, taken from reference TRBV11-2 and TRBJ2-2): EAGVAQSPRYKIIEKRQSVAFWCNPISGHATLYWYQQILGQGPKLLIQFQNNGVVDDSQLPKDRFSAERLKGVDSTLKIQPAKLEDSAVYLCASSYLRGSTYTGELFFGEGSRLTVL.

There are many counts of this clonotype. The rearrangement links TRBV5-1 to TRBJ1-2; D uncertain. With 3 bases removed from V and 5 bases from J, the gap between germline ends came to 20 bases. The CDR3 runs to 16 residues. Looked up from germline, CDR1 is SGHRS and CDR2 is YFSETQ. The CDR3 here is CASSSLEGDGGYGYTF. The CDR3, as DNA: TGCGCCAGCAGCTCGCTAGAGGGTGATGGAGGGTATGGCTACACCTTC.

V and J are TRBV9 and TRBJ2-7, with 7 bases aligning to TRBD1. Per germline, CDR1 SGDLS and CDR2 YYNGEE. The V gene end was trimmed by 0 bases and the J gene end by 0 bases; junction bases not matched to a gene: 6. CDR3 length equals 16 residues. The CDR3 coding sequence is TGTGCCAGCAGCGTAGGGGGGACAGTCCCCTCCTACGAGCAGTACTTC. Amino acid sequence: CASSVGGTVPSYEQYF.